The T cell receptor (beta chain) under discussion was sequenced for a study of blood T cell repertoires in COVID-19 (dated by TCRdb to 2018 to 2020). As for the study more broadly: Collaborator samples came from the United States, Italy and Spain and covered acute and convalescent phases of COVID-19. The repertoires were released in a freely available public database intended as a resource for research on the immune response to SARS-CoV-2. The prospective study material was composed of cDNA or gDNA derived from T cells, B-cell-depleted T cells, or PBMCs. The sample metadata nearly always contained a de-identified subject ID, COVID-19 status, age in years and sex. The dataset comprised deeply sampled blood TCRbeta repertoires from subjects exposed to, actively infected with, or recovered from COVID-19. The samples were drawn from two sources: the first 160 participants of the ongoing ImmuneRACE study, and 1,000 to 1,500 subjects contributed by 6 global collaborators. HLA class I and class II types, where available, came from metadata supplied by the sample provider rather than from assay-based typing. On the study overall, not on this receptor specifically: How much clinical and demographic metadata was included differed by source and by participant, and the metadata was provided uncurated.

About this clone: What antigen it recognizes has not been identified. Qualities for individual bases were not recorded, and no much larger clone is one base off.

Per the germline V gene (reference sequence), LNHDA is the CDR1 and SQIVND is the CDR2. The CDR3 numbers 15 residues from cysteine through phenylalanine. CDR3 DNA only is kept here, 45 bases in frame from base 1. V and J are trimmed by 1 base and 3 bases, and the gene matches miss 4 bases of the junction. Enrolling through a virtual design, the prospective study's participants ranged in age from about 18 to 100 years and lived across roughly 23 United States geographic areas. In the prospective study, cohorts were assigned on the basis of participant-reported clinical history obtained from a screening survey and a study questionnaire. For ImmuneRACE Cohort 3, a participant was defined as recovered based on two consecutive negative NP/OP PCR tests, clearance by a healthcare professional, or resolution of symptoms. In the prospective study, whole blood, serum and a nasopharyngeal or oropharyngeal swab were collected from each participant by mobile phlebotomists. Additional blood draws and questionnaires over a roughly two-month period could optionally be provided by prospective study participants. Prospective study blood samples were shipped either frozen or at room temperature before DNA extraction.

TCRbeta CDR3 regions were amplified from genomic DNA by means of the immunoSEQ Assay, a bias-controlled multiplex PCR. The paper's processing steps were these. Nucleated cell counts per sample were estimated from amplification of reference gene primers within the assay. Sequence reads were collapsed and filtered to measure the absolute abundance of every unique TCRbeta CDR3 rearrangement. For each sample, productive Simpson clonality was calculated as the square root of Simpson's diversity index across productive rearrangements. TCRdb took over this immuneACCESS table, retaining in-frame rearrangements with V and J assigned. Such tables are incomplete; in checked studies, under half of the missing clones stem from an unresolved V gene, and the remainder is unexplained. The DNA was the basis for D and trimming; V, J and clone size are from that table. The sample table lists about 240,000 clones, approximately 90% of them with a count of one. Over 4% of the sample is in the top ten clones.

This clonotype originated in a woman in her twenties or thirties who had recovered from COVID-19. The receptor chain draws on TRBV19 and TRBJ2-7; TRBD1 lines up with 9 middle nucleotides. Sequences were obtained from PBMCs or T cells enriched from blood (not recorded which). The CDR3 sequence is CASSIAQGAGYEQYF. The sequence in DNA is TGTGCCAGTAGTATAGCACAGGGGGCCGGCTACGAGCAGTACTTC.